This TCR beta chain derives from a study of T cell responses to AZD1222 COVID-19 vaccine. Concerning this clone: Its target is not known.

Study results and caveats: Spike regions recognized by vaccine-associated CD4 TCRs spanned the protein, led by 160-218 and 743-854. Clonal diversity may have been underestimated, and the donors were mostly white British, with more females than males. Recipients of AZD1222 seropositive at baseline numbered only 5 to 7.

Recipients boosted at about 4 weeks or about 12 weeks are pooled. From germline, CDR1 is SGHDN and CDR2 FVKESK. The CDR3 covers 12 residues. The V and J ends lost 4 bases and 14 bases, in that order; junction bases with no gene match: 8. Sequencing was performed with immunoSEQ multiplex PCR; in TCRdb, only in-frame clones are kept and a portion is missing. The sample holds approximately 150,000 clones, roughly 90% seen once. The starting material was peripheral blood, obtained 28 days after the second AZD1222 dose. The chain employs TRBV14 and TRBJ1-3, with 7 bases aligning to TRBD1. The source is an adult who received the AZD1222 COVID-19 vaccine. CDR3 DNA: TGTGCCAGCAGCCCAGGGGGAATTGGCGTATATTTT. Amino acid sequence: CASSPGGIGVYF.